What follows is one TCR beta chain and its context. Treatment: oral pan-JAK inhibitor, 5-10 mg twice daily. This sample is part of a study of CD8+ T cells in alopecia areata. The CDR3 spans 11 residues. Trimming stripped 1 base from V and 11 bases from J, with 9 bases between. Germline CDR1 and CDR2: SGHRS and YFSETQ. Once RNA had been extracted, it was reverse transcribed into cDNA to act as the sequencing template. Sequencing used immunoSEQ multiplex PCR; TCRdb keeps in-frame clones, though not all of them. Here the sample spans 110,000 to 150,000 clones, about four fifths being singletons. The chain is built from TRBV5-1 and TRBJ1-1, with D tentatively TRBD1 (5 bases). The material sequenced was CD8+ T cells sorted from blood, taken at week 4, from a patient treated with tofacitinib. The source is a human donor with alopecia areata. The CDR3 here is CASSLSGTAFF. The CDR3 DNA follows: TGCGCCAGCAGCTTGTCAGGGACGGCTTTCTTT.